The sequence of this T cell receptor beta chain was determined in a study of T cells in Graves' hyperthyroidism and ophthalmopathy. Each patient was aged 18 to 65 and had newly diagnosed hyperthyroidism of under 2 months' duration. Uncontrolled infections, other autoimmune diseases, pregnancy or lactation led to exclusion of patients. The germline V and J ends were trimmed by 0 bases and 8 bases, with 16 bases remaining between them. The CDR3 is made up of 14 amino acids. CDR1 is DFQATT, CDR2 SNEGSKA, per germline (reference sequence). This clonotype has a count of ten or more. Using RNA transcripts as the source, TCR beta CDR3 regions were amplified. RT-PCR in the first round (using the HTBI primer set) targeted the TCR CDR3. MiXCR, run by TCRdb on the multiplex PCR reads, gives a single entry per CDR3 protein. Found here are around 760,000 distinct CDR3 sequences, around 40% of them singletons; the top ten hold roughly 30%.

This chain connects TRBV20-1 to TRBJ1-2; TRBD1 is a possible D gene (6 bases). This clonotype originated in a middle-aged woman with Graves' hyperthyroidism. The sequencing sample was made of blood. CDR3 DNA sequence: TGCAGTGCTAGAGAGGACAGTGTCGGAAAAGGCTACACCTTC. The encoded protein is CSAREDSVGKGYTF.